One and the same sample provided the 10 T cell receptor beta chains below, sequenced in a study of post-analysis software for immune sequencing data. Overall study findings and caveats: Comparison of patients with controls showed roughly five TRBV segments more frequent in patients, TRBV5-6, TRBV5-1 and TRBV20-1 among them.

TCR beta libraries were prepared from cDNA with unique molecular identifiers. TCRdb ran MiXCR on the PCR reads and lists one entry per CDR3 protein. Altogether hundreds of thousands of distinct CDR3 sequences are present, roughly 27% being singletons, with the ten largest covering around 0.56%. For these TCRs, the target antigens are not known. The sequencing input was blood. These receptor sequences come from a girl between 5 and 17 years old with multiple sclerosis.

The chain uses TRBV20-1 and TRBJ2-5; D is unclear. Trimming left V 1 base short and J 5 bases short, with 14 bases between. The CDR3 spans 14 residues. Germline V gene data show CDR1 as DFQATT and CDR2 as SNEGSKA (reference sequence). The CDR3: CSARGLDQTETQYF. In nucleotides, the CDR3 is TGCAGTGCTAGAGGACTCGATCAGACGGAGACCCAGTACTTC.

The chain recombines TRBV10-3 with TRBJ2-3, with 11 bases matching TRBD1. The germline CDR1 and CDR2 sequences are ENHRY and SYGVKD. This CDR3 contains 15 residues. J was trimmed by 1 base and V by 6 bases; bases with no gene match: 3. CDR3 amino acids: CAIRRDRGGTDTQYF. DNA for the CDR3: TGTGCCATCAGGAGGGACAGGGGGGGCACAGATACGCAGTATTTT.

The V gene is TRBV13, the J gene TRBJ2-1, with unresolved D. The CDR3 length is 12 residues. Germline V gene sequence: CDR1 PRHDT, CDR2 FYEKMQ (reference sequence). V lost 2 bases and J 10 bases, leaving 9 bases between the germline ends. The CDR3 is CASSLFLGEQFF. The CDR3 region has the DNA TGTGCCAGCAGCTTATTTCTGGGGGAGCAGTTCTTC.

This clonotype was seen a few times. V is TRBV6-5 and J is TRBJ2-5; unclear D gene. Trimming removed 5 bases from V and 9 bases from J, with 10 bases in between. Germline V gene data show CDR1 as MNHEY and CDR2 as SVGAGI. The CDR3 length is 11 residues. CDR3 amino acids: CASSHDLAQYF. In nucleotides, the CDR3 is TGTGCCAGCAGTCACGATCTAGCCCAGTACTTC.

The DNA for the CDR3 is TGCAGTGCCTGGGACAGAGATCAGCCCCAGCATTTT. Translating gives CSAWDRDQPQHF. The chain employs TRBV20-1 and TRBJ1-5, with 7 bases matching TRBD1. V dropped 6 bases and J dropped 5; count of bases not matched to a gene: 4. The germline V gene encodes CDR1 DFQATT and CDR2 SNEGSKA (reference sequence). This CDR3 comprises 12 residues.

The chain carries TRBV10-3 and TRBJ1-5; unclear D gene. CDR3 length: 12 residues. The ends were cut back, 4 bases at V and 6 bases at J, with 7 bases in the middle. The V gene's germline CDR1 is ENHRY and CDR2 SYGVKD. The CDR3 DNA follows: TGTGCCATCAGTGCGGGTACTCAGCCCCAGCATTTT. This codes for CAISAGTQPQHF.

The chain is built from TRBV6-5 and TRBJ2-3, with D possibly TRBD1 on 5 matching bases. This CDR3 contains 15 residues. The germline CDR1 and CDR2 sequences are MNHEY and SVGAGI. V lost 7 bases and J lost 0, with 14 bases in between. The CDR3 protein is CASTKQGASTDTQYF. The CDR3 DNA reads TGTGCCAGCACCAAGCAGGGCGCTAGCACAGATACGCAGTATTTT.

The chain carries TRBV5-1 and TRBJ1-1; weak D call: TRBD1 (5 bases). The germline V and J ends were trimmed by 2 bases and 6 bases, with 14 bases remaining between them. CDR3 length: 14 amino acids. Germline V CDR1 and CDR2: SGHRS, YFSETQ. The CDR3 spells CASSFGQTGPEAFF. As DNA, the CDR3 is TGCGCCAGCAGCTTCGGCCAAACAGGACCTGAAGCTTTCTTT.

The rearrangement joins TRBV20-1 to TRBJ2-3; D tentatively reads TRBD1 or TRBD2 (5 bases each). V was cut by 5 bases and J by 0 bases, with 12 bases left in between. Germline assignment: CDR1 DFQATT and CDR2 SNEGSKA (reference sequence). The CDR3 contains 14 residues. The CDR3, as DNA: TGCAGTGCTTACCGGGACCCTAGCACAGATACGCAGTATTTT. This translates into CSAYRDPSTDTQYF.

This clonotype was observed a few times. The chain is built from TRBV29-1 and TRBJ2-1; 7 bases line up with TRBD1. Trimming cost V 7 bases and J 9 bases; bases outside gene matches: 9. The CDR3 runs to 12 residues. Germline V gene data show CDR1 as SQVTM and CDR2 as ANQGSEA. CDR3 region: CSARRGRVEQFF. The CDR3, as DNA: TGCAGCGCCCGTAGGGGGCGTGTTGAGCAGTTCTTC.